This T cell receptor beta chain was documented in a study of shared clonotypes between healthy human individuals. Concerning this clone: Its antigen is still unknown.

V shed 1 base and J shed 3 bases, with 12 bases lying between them. The CDR3 runs 16 residues. Germline assignment: CDR1 MNHEY and CDR2 SVGAGI. Some clones are missing from TCRdb's copy, which holds only in-frame ones; the method was immunoSEQ multiplex PCR. The sample records over a million clones, roughly 97% being singletons. General observations from the study: Unshared clonotypes carried lower generation probabilities than those common to all four donors.

The sequencing input was naive CD4+ T cells sorted from blood. Regarding subset: CD45RA+ positively selected. The receptor was isolated from a man in his thirties or forties in good health. V is TRBV6-5 and J is TRBJ1-4; TRBD1 might be the D (6 bases). The chain's CDR3 is CASSYLGRGANEKLFF. The CDR3 DNA sequence: TGTGCCAGCAGTTACTTGGGAAGGGGGGCTAATGAAAAACTGTTTTTT.